The present T cell receptor (beta chain) was sequenced within a study of OX40 agonist ivuxolimab in advanced cancers. The overall study: Dose-escalation patients' cancers were hepatocellular carcinoma, melanoma, renal cell or head and neck cancer. Of the patients, three showed partial responses, one with hepatocellular carcinoma and two with cutaneous melanoma. Study-wide results and limits: CD4+ and CD8+ T cells in blood underwent clonal expansion by week 6 at 0.1 to 3.0 mg/kg.

The investigators sampled blood at baseline, at cycle 4 day 1, and at cycle 7 day 1. A remark on this clone: What it recognizes is unknown.

Repertoires were generated with immunoSEQ multiplex PCR, while TCRdb's copy carries only in-frame clones and drops some. The table shows around 25,000 clones, with roughly four fifths occurring only once. The germline V gene has CDR1 MGHRA and CDR2 YSYEKL. Trimming pared 3 bases from V and 5 bases from J, leaving 18 bases between. The CDR3 extends over 16 amino acids. Sample: CD4+ or CD8+ T cells sorted from blood, taken in a trial of the OX40 agonist ivuxolimab. This TCR was recovered from an adult with an advanced solid tumor such as melanoma, head and neck, liver or kidney cancer. The chain employs TRBV4-1 and TRBJ2-3; the D is unclear. CDR3: CASSHKQSTRLDTQYF. CDR3 bases: TGCGCCAGCAGCCACAAGCAATCAACCCGTTTAGATACGCAGTATTTT.